This T cell receptor (beta chain) was profiled in a study of PD-1 blockade in classical Hodgkin lymphoma. There are a few counts of this clone. Its matching antigen is unknown. As for time point: newly diagnosed, previously untreated cHL patient sample. Through magnetic negative selection, CD8+ T cells were separated from PBMCs that had been thawed. Untreated, newly diagnosed classical Hodgkin lymphoma PBMCs served for comparison. General study results and limits: TCR diversity at baseline was reported to be reduced in newly diagnosed patients relative to healthy donors. Repertoires differed for reasons still undefined, possibly disease activity or prior therapy.

Produced via immunoSEQ multiplex PCR; TCRdb's table is partial and in-frame only. This repertoire shows approximately 10,000 clones, 86% found once; its top ten account for more than 13%. The sequenced sample consisted of CD8+ T cells from blood. The receptor was derived from a human donor with classical Hodgkin lymphoma.

The CDR3 is CASSPGDTRSYEQYF. Written as DNA, the CDR3 is TGTGCCAGCAGCCCTGGGGACACCCGTTCCTACGAGCAGTACTTC. The V call is TRBV7-9, the J call TRBJ2-7; tentatively, D is TRBD1 (6 bases). The CDR3 runs to 15 residues. CDR1 SEHNR and CDR2 FQNEAQ come from the germline V gene (reference sequence). With 5 bases removed from V and 1 base from J, the gap between germline ends came to 15 bases.